This TCR beta chain was captured by sequencing in a study of T-cell reconstitution after alpha-beta-depleted transplantation in children. General study findings and limits: After transplant, high TCRbeta diversity at day 60 in some patients arose from surviving recipient T cells and thymic progenitors. Alpha-beta T cells about two months after transplant reportedly derived from several hundred expanded graft clones. Most T-cell counts and diversity one year after the transplant came from T cells that were newly produced.

Construction of the TCRbeta library involved unique molecular identifiers. TCRdb independently ran MiXCR on the PCR reads; one entry per CDR3 protein. The sample has 250,000 or so distinct CDR3 sequences, roughly 8% seen once. The germline CDR1 and CDR2 sequences are SEHNR and FQNEAQ (reference sequence). The CDR3 loop spans 14 amino acids. V was trimmed by 1 base and J by 5 bases, leaving 12 bases between them. A remark on this clonotype: Its antigen is currently unknown. This clone may be a read error of a much larger clone one base away.

Material: PBMCs, mostly from graft donor cells, obtained 180 days after TCRalphabeta/CD19-depleted stem cell transplant. The genes are TRBV7-9 and TRBJ2-7; no clear D. The receptor's source is a male patient under 18 who had a stem cell transplant for acute lymphoblastic leukemia, so the T cells may come from the graft donor. This CDR3 reads CASSLGQSVNEQYF. The CDR3 DNA reads TGTGCCAGCAGCTTAGGACAAAGCGTGAACGAGCAGTACTTC.